This is a list of T cell receptor beta chains from one sample in a study of PD-1 blockade in classical Hodgkin lymphoma. TCRdb keeps only in-frame clones here, not all; method: immunoSEQ multiplex PCR. The data show about 20,000 clones, with approximately 88% seen just once and 6% to 7.5% held by the top ten. The starting material was CD8+ T cells from blood, obtained before the fourth cycle of nivolumab. The receptors derive from a human donor with classical Hodgkin lymphoma. CDR3s include the opening cysteine and the closing phenylalanine or tryptophan. D genes are given only for firm matches. Only part of the rows carry a size: once, few, many, or a class if the clone is expanded.

v_call	d_call	j_call	clone_size	cdr3_aa	cdr3_nt
TRBV29-1	.	TRBJ1-2	.	CSVIGTPYGYTF	TGCAGCGTTATCGGGACACCCTATGGCTACACCTTC
TRBV2	.	TRBJ2-7	.	CASINTGISYEQYF	TGTGCCAGCATCAATACAGGGATATCCTACGAGCAGTACTTC
TRBV9	.	TRBJ2-2	.	CASSSRGGMNTGELFF	TGTGCCAGCAGCTCCCGCGGAGGGATGAACACCGGGGAGCTGTTTTTT
TRBV28	.	TRBJ1-6	.	CASSITGNGSPLHF	TGTGCCAGCAGCATCACAGGGAATGGTTCACCCCTCCACTTT
TRBV7-9	.	TRBJ2-7	.	CASSLRGYEQYF	TGTGCCAGCAGCTTACGGGGCTACGAGCAGTACTTC
TRBV5-6	.	TRBJ1-6	.	CASSFGSGVTSPLHF	TGTGCCAGCAGCTTTGGGTCCGGGGTGACTTCACCCCTCCACTTT
TRBV19	.	TRBJ2-7	.	CASSISRYEQYF	TGTGCCAGTAGTATATCTAGGTACGAGCAGTACTTC
TRBV6-1	.	TRBJ1-5	.	CAASAGDYSNQPQHF	TGTGCTGCGTCGGCAGGGGATTATAGCAATCAGCCCCAGCATTTT
TRBV5-1	.	TRBJ1-1	.	CASSPFAGENTEAFF	TGCGCCAGCAGCCCGTTCGCAGGGGAGAACACTGAAGCTTTCTTT
TRBV19	.	TRBJ2-2	.	CASSIPGSLIPGELFF	TGTGCCAGTAGTATACCGGGATCGCTAATTCCCGGGGAGCTGTTTTTT
TRBV2	TRBD2	TRBJ2-1	.	CASSEVAGGSSYNEQFF	TGTGCCAGCAGTGAGGTAGCGGGGGGGAGCTCCTACAATGAGCAGTTCTTC
TRBV15	.	TRBJ2-3	.	CATGETPTDTQYF	TGTGCCACAGGCGAGACCCCCACAGATACGCAGTATTTT
TRBV4-3	TRBD2	TRBJ2-1	.	CASSQNLAGGSYNEQFF	TGCGCCAGCAGCCAAAACCTAGCGGGGGGTTCCTACAATGAGCAGTTCTTC
TRBV5-4	.	TRBJ2-3	.	CASSLVRTDTQYF	TGTGCCAGCAGCTTGGTCCGGACAGATACGCAGTATTTT
TRBV4-3	.	TRBJ1-2	.	CASSQSPGTACTF	TGCGCCAGCAGCCAAAGTCCCGGCACGGCCTGCACCTTC
TRBV6-5	.	TRBJ1-2	.	CASNAGGVGNYGYTF	TGTGCCAGCAATGCGGGGGGCGTGGGAAACTATGGCTACACCTTC
TRBV7-6	TRBD1	TRBJ2-7	.	CASSQGAVTYEQYF	TGTGCCAGCAGCCAGGGGGCTGTAACCTACGAGCAGTACTTC
TRBV19	.	TRBJ1-6	.	CASTAQINSPLHF	TGTGCCAGTACTGCACAGATTAATTCACCCCTCCACTTT
TRBV19	TRBD1	TRBJ2-5	once	CASSDLQGARETQYF	TGTGCCAGTAGTGACCTCCAGGGGGCGAGGGAGACCCAGTACTTC
TRBV21-1	.	TRBJ2-7	.	CASSKGRALSEQYF	TGTGCCAGCAGCAAAGGCAGGGCTCTCTCCGAGCAGTACTTC
TRBV14	.	TRBJ1-1	.	CASSQVSGYTEAFF	TGTGCCAGCAGCCAGGTTTCAGGCTACACTGAAGCTTTCTTT
TRBV27	TRBD2	TRBJ2-3	.	CASTLRLAGGMGDTQYF	TGTGCCAGCACCCTGAGACTAGCGGGGGGGATGGGAGATACGCAGTATTTT
TRBV30	.	TRBJ1-5	once	CAWSGGGLPFYSNQPQHF	TGTGCCTGGAGTGGCGGGGGACTCCCCTTTTATAGCAATCAGCCCCAGCATTTT
TRBV28	.	TRBJ1-5	.	CASRTVYSNQPQHF	TGTGCCAGCAGGACAGTCTATAGCAATCAGCCCCAGCATTTT
TRBV9	.	TRBJ2-1	once	CASSVPQGGEGNNEQFF	TGTGCCAGCAGCGTTCCCCAGGGGGGCGAAGGTAACAATGAGCAGTTCTTC
TRBV6-6	.	TRBJ1-1	.	CASSLPGDTEAFF	TGTGCCAGCAGTTTACCAGGGGACACTGAAGCTTTCTTT
TRBV9	.	TRBJ2-7	once	CASSVALTSYEQYF	TGTGCCAGCAGCGTAGCTCTGACTTCCTACGAGCAGTACTTC
TRBV9	.	TRBJ2-5	once	CASSVDGRPQETQYF	TGTGCCAGCAGCGTAGACGGGCGCCCCCAAGAGACCCAGTACTTC
TRBV6-5	.	TRBJ1-1	.	CASSYVGGTEAFF	TGTGCCAGCAGTTATGTCGGGGGCACTGAAGCTTTCTTT
TRBV28	.	TRBJ1-3	.	CASSLVGSGNTIYF	TGTGCCAGCAGTTTAGTCGGCTCTGGAAACACCATATATTTT
TRBV7-9	.	TRBJ2-5	once	CASSLGGNQETQYF	TGTGCCAGCAGCTTAGGGGGGAACCAAGAGACCCAGTACTTC
TRBV6-5	.	TRBJ1-1	.	CASSYDVQMNTEAFF	TGTGCCAGCAGTTACGACGTACAGATGAACACTGAAGCTTTCTTT
TRBV10-2	TRBD2	TRBJ2-5	.	CASLSGTSVQETQYF	TGCGCCAGCTTATCCGGGACTAGCGTACAAGAGACCCAGTACTTC
TRBV19	TRBD1	TRBJ1-2	.	CASSSPGGAGYTF	TGTGCCAGTAGTTCGCCAGGGGGCGCCGGCTACACCTTC
TRBV19	.	TRBJ2-7	.	CASSIAGLTYEQYF	TGTGCCAGTAGTATCGCAGGATTGACCTACGAGCAGTACTTC